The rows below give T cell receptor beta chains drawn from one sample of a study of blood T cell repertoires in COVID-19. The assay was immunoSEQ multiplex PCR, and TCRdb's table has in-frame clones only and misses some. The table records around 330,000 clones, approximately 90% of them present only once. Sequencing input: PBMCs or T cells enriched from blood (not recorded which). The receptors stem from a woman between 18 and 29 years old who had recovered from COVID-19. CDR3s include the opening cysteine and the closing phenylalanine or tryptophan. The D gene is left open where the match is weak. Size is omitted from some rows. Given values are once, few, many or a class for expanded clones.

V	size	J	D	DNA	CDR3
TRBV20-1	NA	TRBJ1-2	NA	TGCAGTGACAGTCGGAACTATGGCTACACCTTC	CSDSRNYGYTF
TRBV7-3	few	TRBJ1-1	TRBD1	TGTGCCAGCAGGCCAGGGGGGAAGAACACTGAAGCTTTCTTT	CASRPGGKNTEAFF
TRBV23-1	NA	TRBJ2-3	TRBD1	TGCGCCAGCAGTCCCGGACAGGGGGGGGATACGCAGTATTTT	CASSPGQGGDTQYF
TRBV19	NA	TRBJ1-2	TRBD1	TGTGCCAGTAGGGAACAGGGGTTCCACTATGGCTACACCTTC	CASREQGFHYGYTF
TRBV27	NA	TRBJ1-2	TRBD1	TGTGCCAGCAGTTCCCCGGGACAGGGTAGCTATGGCTACACCTTC	CASSSPGQGSYGYTF
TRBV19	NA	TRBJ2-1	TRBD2	TGTGCCAGTAGTATCGGACTAGCGGGCCTGGCGAATGAGCAGTTCTTC	CASSIGLAGLANEQFF
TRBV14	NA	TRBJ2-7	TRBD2	TGTGCCAGCAGCCAGACGGGGGGAAACGAGCAGTACTTC	CASSQTGGNEQYF
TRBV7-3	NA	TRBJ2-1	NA	TGTGCCAGCAGCTTAATAGGGGGAAATGAGCAGTTCTTC	CASSLIGGNEQFF
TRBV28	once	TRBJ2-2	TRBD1	TGTGCCAGCAGGTCCCGAGGACAGGGGAGGGCCGGGGAGCTGTTTTTT	CASRSRGQGRAGELFF
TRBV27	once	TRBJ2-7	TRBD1	TGTGCCAGCAGTTTCTCTCCGGGACAGTCCTACGAGCAGTACTTC	CASSFSPGQSYEQYF
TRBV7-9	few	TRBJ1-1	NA	TGTGCCAGCAGCTTACGGTCGAACACTGAAGCTTTCTTT	CASSLRSNTEAFF
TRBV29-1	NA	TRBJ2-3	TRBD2	TGCAGCGTTCAAAGCACTAGCGGGAGCGCAGATACGCAGTATTTT	CSVQSTSGSADTQYF
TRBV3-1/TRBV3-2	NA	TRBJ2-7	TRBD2	TGTGCCAGCAGCCAAGATGGACTAGCGGGGAACGTATACGAGCAGTACTTC	CASSQDGLAGNVYEQYF
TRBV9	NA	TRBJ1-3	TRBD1	TGTGCCAGCAGCGTAGCACAGGGGGCTGGAAACACCATATATTTT	CASSVAQGAGNTIYF
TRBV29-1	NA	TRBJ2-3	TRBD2	TGCAGCGTTGCTAGCGGGGTTCCGGCAGATACGCAGTATTTT	CSVASGVPADTQYF
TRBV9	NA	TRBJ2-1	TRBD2	TGTGCCAGCAGCGTCAGCGGGAGTATCCACAATGAGCAGTTCTTC	CASSVSGSIHNEQFF
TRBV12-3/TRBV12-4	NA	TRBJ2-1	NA	TGTGCCAGCAGTTCAGGGGACGAGCAGTTCTTC	CASSSGDEQFF
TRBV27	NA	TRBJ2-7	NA	TGTGCCAGCAGTTTAAAAGCGGGCTACGAGCAGTACTTC	CASSLKAGYEQYF
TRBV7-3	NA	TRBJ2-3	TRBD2	TGTGCCAGCAGCCCCCTAGCGGGGGGCCCATTGTCGCCAGATACGCAGTATTTT	CASSPLAGGPLSPDTQYF
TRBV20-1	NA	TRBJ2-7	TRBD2	TGCAGTGCAGCGGGGGACTACGAGCAGTACTTC	CSAAGDYEQYF
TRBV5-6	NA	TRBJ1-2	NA	TGTGCCAGCAGCTTACAGGGAGCCGACTATGGCTACACCTTC	CASSLQGADYGYTF
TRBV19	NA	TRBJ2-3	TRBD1	TGTGCCAGTAGTTGGGGACAGGGGCCTCCAGATACGCAGTATTTT	CASSWGQGPPDTQYF
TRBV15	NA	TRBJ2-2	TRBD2	TGTGCCACCAGCAGAATAGCGGGAGGGACCACCGGGGAGCTGTTTTTT	CATSRIAGGTTGELFF
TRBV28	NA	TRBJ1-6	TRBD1	TGTGCCAGCAGTCCCCCAGGGGGCAGCGATAATTCACCCCTCCACTTT	CASSPPGGSDNSPLHF
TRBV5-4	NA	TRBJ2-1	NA	TGTGCCAGCACCCCACTTTTGTCAGGGCAATTCAATGAGCAGTTCTTC	CASTPLLSGQFNEQFF
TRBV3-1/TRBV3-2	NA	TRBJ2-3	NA	TGTGCCAGCAGCCAAGATCGGAGAAGCACAGATACGCAGTATTTT	CASSQDRRSTDTQYF
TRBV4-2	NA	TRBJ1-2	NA	TGTGCCAGCAGCCAAGATAGGGAGGTCGATGGCTACACCTTC	CASSQDREVDGYTF
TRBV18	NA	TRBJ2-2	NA	TGTGCCAGCTCACCATATCCAGGGGTGAGCACCGGGGAGCTGTTTTTT	CASSPYPGVSTGELFF
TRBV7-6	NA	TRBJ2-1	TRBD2	TGTGCCAGCACCCCACTAGCGGGAGGGCCTAATGAGCAGTTCTTC	CASTPLAGGPNEQFF
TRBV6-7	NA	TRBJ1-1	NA	TGTGCCAGCAGTTACCCTCGACAGATCATGAACACTGAAGCTTTCTTT	CASSYPRQIMNTEAFF
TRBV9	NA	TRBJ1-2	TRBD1	TGTGCCAGCAGCGGAGAAGGGGGACAGGGGTACTATGGCTACACCTTC	CASSGEGGQGYYGYTF